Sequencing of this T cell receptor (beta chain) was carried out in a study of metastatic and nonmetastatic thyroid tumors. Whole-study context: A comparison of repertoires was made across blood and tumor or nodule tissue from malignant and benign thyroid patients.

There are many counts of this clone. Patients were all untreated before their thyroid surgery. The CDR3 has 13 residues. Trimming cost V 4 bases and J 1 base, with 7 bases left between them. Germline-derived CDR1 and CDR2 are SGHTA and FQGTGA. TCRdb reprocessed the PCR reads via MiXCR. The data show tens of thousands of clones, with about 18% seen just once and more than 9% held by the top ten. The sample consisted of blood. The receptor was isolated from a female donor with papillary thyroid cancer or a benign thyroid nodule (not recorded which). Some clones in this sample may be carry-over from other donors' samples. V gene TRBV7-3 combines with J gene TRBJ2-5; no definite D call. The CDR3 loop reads CASSSTGQETQYF. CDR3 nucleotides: TGTGCCAGCAGCTCGACCGGCCAAGAGACCCAGTACTTC. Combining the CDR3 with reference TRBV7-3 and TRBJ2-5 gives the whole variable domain GAGVSQTPSNKVTEKGKYVELRCDPISGHTALYWYRQSLGQGPEFLIYFQGTGAADDSGLPNDRFFAVRPEGSVSTLKIQRTERGDSAVYLCASSSTGQETQYFGPGTRLLVL.